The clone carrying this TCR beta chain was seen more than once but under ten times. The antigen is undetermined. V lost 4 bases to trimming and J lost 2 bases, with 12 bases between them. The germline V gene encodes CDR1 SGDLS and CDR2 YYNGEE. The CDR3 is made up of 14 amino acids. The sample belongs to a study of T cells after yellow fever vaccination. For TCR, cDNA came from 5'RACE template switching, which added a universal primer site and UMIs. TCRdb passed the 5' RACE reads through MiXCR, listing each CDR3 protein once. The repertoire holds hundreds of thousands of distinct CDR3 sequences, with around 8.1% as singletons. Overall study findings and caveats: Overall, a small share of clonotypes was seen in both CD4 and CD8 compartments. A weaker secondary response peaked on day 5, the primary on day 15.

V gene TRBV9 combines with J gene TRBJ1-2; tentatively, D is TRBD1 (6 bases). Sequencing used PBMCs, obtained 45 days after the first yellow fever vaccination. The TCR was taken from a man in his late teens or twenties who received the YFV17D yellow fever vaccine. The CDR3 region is CASSPSTGNYGYTF. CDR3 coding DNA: TGTGCCAGCAGCCCCTCGACAGGCAACTATGGCTACACCTTC.